Sequencing of this TCR beta chain was carried out in a study of blood T cell repertoires in COVID-19. Overall study context: T cells, B-cell-depleted T cells, or PBMCs supplied cDNA or gDNA.

Of note for this clone: At one of its ends the junction is not consistent with the germline gene, which may arise from a read error.

Germline-derived CDR1 and CDR2 are KGHSH and LQKENI. This CDR3 region has 18 residues. Assay used: immunoSEQ multiplex PCR; TCRdb lists only in-frame clones, some missing. The table records 50,000 or so clones, 90% of them present only once. The chain uses TRBV18 and TRBJ2-4, with 10 bases fitting TRBD2. The source is a woman older than 75 with acute or convalescent COVID-19. Sequenced: peripheral blood. The CDR3 DNA reads TGTGCCAGCTCACCCCTTTCGACTAGCGGGTCCGCCATAAACATTCAGTACTTC. Its protein is CASSPLSTSGSAINIQYF.